These 24 T cell receptor beta chains were all obtained from the same sample, sequenced in a study of Graves' ophthalmopathy and Graves' hyperthyroidism. The study amplified TCR beta CDR3 regions using RNA transcripts. The workflow started with a first-round RT-PCR run with HTBI primers and then moved on to a second-round multiplex PCR. One entry per CDR3 protein results from TCRdb running MiXCR on the multiplex PCR reads. Of some 1.1 million distinct CDR3 sequences in the sample, around a third were seen once. What was sequenced was peripheral blood or thyroid tissue (not recorded which). The receptors shown here come from an adult man with Graves' hyperthyroidism.

The chain joins TRBV7-8 to TRBJ1-2; 8 nucleotides line up with TRBD1. The CDR3 length is 15 residues. The V gene's germline CDR1 is SGHVS and CDR2 FQNEAQ. Germline trimming cut 4 bases from V and 8 bases from J; bases unmatched to any gene: 12. CDR3 residues: CASSYTDRAIQGYTF. CDR3 nucleotide sequence: TGTGCCAGCAGCTATACGGACAGGGCAATTCAAGGCTACACCTTC.

The gene calls are TRBV24-1 and TRBJ2-7; D is perhaps TRBD1 (5 bases). Germline V gene lookup returns CDR1 KGHDR and CDR2 SFDVKD. The CDR3 has 14 residues. Trimming took off 2 bases at V and 3 bases at J, with 10 bases between the two ends. The CDR3 reads CATSDSGANYEQYF. DNA for the CDR3: TGTGCCACCAGTGATTCTGGGGCGAACTACGAGCAGTACTTC.

This clonotype has a handful of counts. The V gene is TRBV20-1, the J gene TRBJ2-7; 11 bases match TRBD2. CDR1 is DFQATT and CDR2 is SNEGSKA in the germline V gene (reference sequence). CDR3 length: 15 amino acids. Losses at the gene ends were 1 base for V and 4 bases for J; bases not matched to a gene: 6. DNA of the CDR3: TGCAGTGCTAGAGGTACGCTAGCGGGAGGATACGAGCAGTACTTC. Its protein is CSARGTLAGGYEQYF.

This clonotype was found once. The chain combines TRBV29-1 with TRBJ1-2; D ambiguous. Trimming shortened V by 7 bases and J by 7 bases, and 22 bases separated the two germline ends. This CDR3 spans 14 amino acids. Germline CDR1 and CDR2: SQVTM and ANQGSEA. CDR3: CSADPTTGSSGYTF. The CDR3 nucleotides read TGCAGCGCCGACCCTACTACGGGTTCGAGTGGCTACACCTTC.

The chain links TRBV7-2 to TRBJ1-1; D perhaps matches TRBD1 (5 bases). V was pared by 6 bases and J by 4 bases, with 15 bases between. This CDR3 comprises 14 residues. Germline V gene lookup returns CDR1 SGHTA and CDR2 FQGNSA. CDR3 residues: CASSWRGLGTEAFF. In DNA, the CDR3 is TGTGCCAGCAGTTGGAGGGGTTTGGGCACTGAAGCTTTCTTT.

This clonotype was picked up many times. The chain joins TRBV12-3 or TRBV12-4 to TRBJ1-2, with D unresolved. Trimming shortened V by 3 bases and J by 8 bases, and 16 bases separated the two germline ends. The CDR3 consists of 14 residues. CDR3 amino acids: CASSLLGPGVGYTF. In nucleotides, the CDR3 is TGTGCCAGCAGTTTGTTAGGACCTGGTGTCGGCTACACCTTC.

This clonotype appeared many times. This chain joins TRBV20-1 and TRBJ2-5; D is unclear. With 1 base removed from V and 2 bases from J, the gap between germline ends came to 8 bases. The CDR3 loop spans 13 amino acids. CDR1 and CDR2 from the germline V gene are DFQATT and SNEGSKA (reference sequence). This CDR3 reads CSARVAGQETQYF. The CDR3 DNA reads TGCAGTGCTAGAGTGGCAGGTCAAGAGACCCAGTACTTC.

This clonotype was recorded at least ten times. This sequence joins TRBV10-3 and TRBJ2-7, with D maybe TRBD1 (6 bases). This CDR3 is built from 15 residues. The V end was cut by 10 bases, the J end by 2 bases, with 21 bases between. Germline V gene sequence: CDR1 ENHRY, CDR2 SYGVKD. The CDR3 nucleotides are TGTGCCAGCAGCTATCGGGACATGACAGCCTACGAGCAGTACTTC. As protein: CASSYRDMTAYEQYF.

About this clonotype itself: A much larger clone differs by one base, so this may be a read error. This chain links TRBV7-9 with TRBJ2-7; D perhaps matches TRBD2 (7 bases). Germline CDR1 is SEHNR and CDR2 is FQNEAQ (reference sequence). Trimming shortened V by 5 bases and J by 4 bases, and 18 bases separated the two germline ends. CDR3 size: 15 residues. The CDR3, as DNA: TGTGCCAGCAGCCCCCCGGGCGGGGGACATTACGAGCAGTACTTC. Protein sequence: CASSPPGGGHYEQYF.

The chain links TRBV24-1 to TRBJ1-5; no firm D call. The CDR3 spans 13 residues. Germline values: CDR1 KGHDR, CDR2 SFDVKD. The V end was cut by 9 bases, the J end by 1 base, with 9 bases between. CDR3 bases: TGTGCCACCGAGGAAAGAAGCAATCAGCCCCAGCATTTT. Its protein product is CATEERSNQPQHF.

This clonotype showed up many times. The chain employs TRBV5-1 and TRBJ1-2; 7 bases map to TRBD1. After removal of 4 bases from V and 4 bases from J, the junction contained 10 bases not matched to a gene. CDR3 length: 15 residues. Germline V gives CDR1 SGHRS, CDR2 YFSETQ. The CDR3 protein is CASSPTGITAYGYTF. For the CDR3, the DNA is TGCGCCAGCAGCCCGACAGGGATTACCGCCTATGGCTACACCTTC. Filled out from reference TRBV5-1 and TRBJ1-2, the complete variable domain reads KAGVTQTPRYLIKTRGQQVTLSCSPISGHRSVSWYQQTPGQGLQFLFEYFSETQRNKGNFPGRFSGRQFSNSRSEMNVSTLELGDSALYLCASSPTGITAYGYTFGSGTRLTVV.

Worth noting for this clonotype: A junction end diverges from the germline sequence, so it may reflect a read error. V gene TRBV5-1 combines with J gene TRBJ2-7, with 7 bases that match TRBD2. Germline V gives CDR1 SGHRS, CDR2 YFSETQ. The CDR3 has 14 residues. CDR3 protein: CASSPLLGDYGQYF. The CDR3 nucleotides read TGCGCCAGCAGCCCCCTTCTCGGGGACTACGGGCAGTACTTC. The variable domain in full, with the rest retrieved from reference TRBV5-1 and TRBJ2-7, is KAGVTQTPRYLIKTRGQQVTLSCSPISGHRSVSWYQQTPGQGLQFLFEYFSETQRNKGNFPGRFSGRQFSNSRSEMNVSTLELGDSALYLCASSPLLGDYGQYFGPGTRLTVT.

Note on this clonotype: The germline gene is not matched at one end of the junction; a read error may be the cause. V and J are TRBV7-2 and TRBJ2-7, with unresolved D. CDR1 is SGHTA and CDR2 is FQGNSA in the germline V gene. There are 13 residues in the CDR3. As DNA, the CDR3 is TGTCCCAGCAGCTTAACTGGTTCCTACGAGCAGTACTTC. Amino acid sequence: CPSSLTGSYEQYF.

The chain is built from TRBV29-1 and TRBJ2-5; 9 bases match TRBD2. The germline gives CDR1 SQVTM, CDR2 ANQGSEA. CDR3 size: 14 residues. V lost 6 bases to trimming and J lost 2 bases; unmatched junction nucleotides: 7. CDR3 nucleotide sequence: TGCAGCGTGGTCGAAGCGGGGGGACAAGAGACCCAGTACTTC. It encodes CSVVEAGGQETQYF.

The V call is TRBV28, the J call TRBJ2-7; 9 bases are shared with TRBD1. The trim removed 5 bases at V and 9 bases at J, leaving 5 bases unmatched. The CDR3 covers 12 residues. Germline V gene lookup returns CDR1 MDHEN and CDR2 SYDVKM. CDR3 nucleotide sequence: TGTGCCAGCAGTCTCCAGACAGGGGGGCAGTACTTC. Residues: CASSLQTGGQYF. The whole variable domain, filled in from reference TRBV28 and TRBJ2-7, reads DVKVTQSSRYLVKRTGEKVFLECVQDMDHENMFWYRQDPGLGLRLIYFSYDVKMKEKGDIPEGYSVSREKKERFSLILESASTNQTSMYLCASSLQTGGQYFGPGTRLTVT.

Ten or more counts support this clonotype. One junction end does not reproduce the germline sequence, and a read error may be involved. V and J are TRBV5-1 and TRBJ2-2; no definite D call. CDR1 is SGHRS, CDR2 YFSETQ, per germline. The CDR3 totals 14 residues. Here the CDR3 reads CASSLSGSTGELFF. CDR3 coding DNA: TGTGCCAGCAGCTTATCGGGTTCCACCGGGGAGCTGTTTTTT.

This sequence joins TRBV4-1 and TRBJ2-7; D unresolved. CDR3 size: 16 residues. Germline CDR1 and CDR2: MGHRA and YSYEKL. Trimming removed 6 bases from V and 2 bases from J, with 20 bases in between. The CDR3 is CASSPEPVSEAYEQYF. CDR3 nucleotide sequence: TGCGCCAGCAGTCCGGAGCCGGTGTCGGAAGCCTACGAGCAGTACTTC.

J is TRBJ2-5 and V is TRBV5-4; D is possibly TRBD2 (6 bases). V lost 0 bases and J 9 bases, leaving 12 bases between the germline ends. This CDR3 has 13 amino acids. CDR1 and CDR2 (germline): SGHNT, YYREEE (reference sequence). The CDR3 nucleotides are TGTGCCAGCAGCTTGGTTGGGCGGGGACCCCAGTACTTC. Its protein product is CASSLVGRGPQYF.

This clonotype was seen at least ten times. V is TRBV7-9 and J is TRBJ2-5; the D gene is possibly TRBD1 (6 bases). The germline V gene encodes CDR1 SEHNR and CDR2 FQNEAQ (reference sequence). V was clipped by 2 bases and J by 2 bases, with 15 bases between them. CDR3 length equals 16 residues. CDR3 sequence: CASSLTRDTGQETQYF. Written as DNA, the CDR3 is TGTGCCAGCAGCTTAACCCGGGACACTGGACAAGAGACCCAGTACTTC.

This chain connects TRBV25-1 to TRBJ2-1, with a tentative D call TRBD2 (6 bases). V gave up 6 bases and J gave up 3 bases, with 18 bases separating them. This CDR3 is built from 16 residues. Per the germline V gene, CDR1 is MGHDK and CDR2 is SYGVNS. CDR3 nucleotide sequence: TGTGCCAGCAGCGACCGACTAGGCGGGGTCTACAATGAGCAGTTCTTC. Translated, it gives CASSDRLGGVYNEQFF. The variable domain in full, with the rest retrieved from reference TRBV25-1 and TRBJ2-1, is EADIYQTPRYLVIGTGKKITLECSQTMGHDKMYWYQQDPGMELHLIHYSYGVNSTEKGDLSSESTVSRIRTEHFPLTLESARPSHTSQYLCASSDRLGGVYNEQFFGPGTRLTVL.

The V call is TRBV2, the J call TRBJ1-5; D gene unclear. Germline V gene data show CDR1 as SNHLY and CDR2 as FYNNEI. V was trimmed by 7 bases and J by 5 bases, leaving 15 bases between them. The CDR3 is 14 amino acids. CDR3 residues: CASNGRARDQPQHF. CDR3 nucleotides: TGTGCCAGCAATGGGAGGGCGAGGGATCAGCCCCAGCATTTT.

This clonotype has a handful of counts. Here the CDR3 DNA reads TGTGCCAGCAGTCCCCGGACTAGCGGGGAGGAGACCCAGTACTTC. It translates to CASSPRTSGEETQYF. V gene TRBV28 combines with J gene TRBJ2-5; 12 bases map to TRBD2. The CDR3 totals 15 residues. With V trimmed by 5 bases and J by 5 bases, 6 bases remained unmatched. Per the germline V gene, CDR1 is MDHEN and CDR2 is SYDVKM.

CDR3: CAISDRSVTNEKLFF. Here the CDR3 DNA reads TGTGCCATCTCGGACAGGAGTGTAACTAATGAAAAACTGTTTTTT. The gene calls are TRBV10-3 and TRBJ1-4, with TRBD1 identical over 7 bases. The germline V gene has CDR1 ENHRY and CDR2 SYGVKD. The junction had 7 bases not matched to a gene; V was cut back by 8 bases and J by 1 base. This CDR3 is 15 amino acids long.

This clonotype appeared once. A much larger clonotype is one base distant, so this may be a read error. The chain recombines TRBV9 with TRBJ2-5; TRBD2 aligns across 8 bases. The germline gives CDR1 SGDLS, CDR2 YYNGEE. The CDR3 has 15 amino acids. The CDR3 DNA reads TGTGCCAGCAGCGCCCCGGGACCAAAGCGGGAGACCCAGTGCTTC. It is translated as CASSAPGPKRETQCF.